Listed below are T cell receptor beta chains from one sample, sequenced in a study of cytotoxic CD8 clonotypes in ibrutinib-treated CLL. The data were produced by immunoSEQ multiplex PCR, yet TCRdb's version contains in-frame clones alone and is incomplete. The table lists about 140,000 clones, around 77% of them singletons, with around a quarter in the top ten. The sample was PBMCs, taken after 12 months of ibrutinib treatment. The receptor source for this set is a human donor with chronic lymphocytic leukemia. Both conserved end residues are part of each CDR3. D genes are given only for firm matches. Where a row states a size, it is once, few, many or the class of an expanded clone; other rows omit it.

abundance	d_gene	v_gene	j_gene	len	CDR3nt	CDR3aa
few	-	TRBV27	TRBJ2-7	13	TGTGCCACCCGACCCCCGAACTCCTACGAGCAGTACTTC	CATRPPNSYEQYF
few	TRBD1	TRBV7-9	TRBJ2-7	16	TGTGCCAGCAGCTTCATCCCGGGACAGGGGGGCTACGAGCAGTACTTC	CASSFIPGQGGYEQYF
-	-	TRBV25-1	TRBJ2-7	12	TGTGCCAGCACCCCGGACGGTTACGAGCAGTACTTC	CASTPDGYEQYF
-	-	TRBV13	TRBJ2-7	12	TGTGCCAGCAGCCCGCTAGTGGATGAGCAGTACTTC	CASSPLVDEQYF
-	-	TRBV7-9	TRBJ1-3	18	TGTGCCAGCGTAGATTCCCGGACAGTAACAAGCTCTGGAAACACCATATATTTT	CASVDSRTVTSSGNTIYF
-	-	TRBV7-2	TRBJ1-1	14	TGTGCCAGCAGCCGGGGGCGCGTTTACACTGAAGCTTTCTTT	CASSRGRVYTEAFF
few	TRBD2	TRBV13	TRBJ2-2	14	TGTGCCAGCAGCTTCACTAGCGGGGGCGGGGAGCTGTTTTTT	CASSFTSGGGELFF
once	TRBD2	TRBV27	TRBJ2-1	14	TGTGCCAGCAGTTACACTAGCGGGAGGGGTGAGCAGTTCTTC	CASSYTSGRGEQFF
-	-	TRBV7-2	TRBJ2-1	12	TGTGCCAGCAGCGCAGCTACTAGCTCTAAGTTCTTC	CASSAATSSKFF
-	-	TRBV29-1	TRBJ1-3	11	TGCAGCGTTCGGGAGGGAAACACCATATATTTT	CSVREGNTIYF
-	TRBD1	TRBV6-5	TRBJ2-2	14	TGTGCCAGCACCCAGGGGGCGAACACCGGGGAGCTGTTTTTT	CASTQGANTGELFF
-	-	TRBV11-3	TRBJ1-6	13	TGTGCCAGCAGCTTATTGCAGAATTCACCCCTCCACTTT	CASSLLQNSPLHF
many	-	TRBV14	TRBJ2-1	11	TGTGCCAGTTCCGTGGCAGGTGAGCAGTTCTTC	CASSVAGEQFF
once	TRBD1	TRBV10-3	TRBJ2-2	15	TGTGCCATCAGGACAGGGGCGGTATACACCGGGGAGCTGTTTTTT	CAIRTGAVYTGELFF
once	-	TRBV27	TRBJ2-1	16	TGTGCCAGCTCCCTTTTCCGGGCAAGGGCTTACAATGAGCAGTTCTTC	CASSLFRARAYNEQFF
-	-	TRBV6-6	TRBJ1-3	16	TGTGCCAGCAGGCCTCGGGCAGGGGCTTCTGGAAACACCATATATTTT	CASRPRAGASGNTIYF
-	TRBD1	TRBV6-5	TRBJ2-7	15	TGTGCCAGCAGTTCCCCGGGACAGGGGACCTACGAGCAGTACTTC	CASSSPGQGTYEQYF
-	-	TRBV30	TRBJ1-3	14	TGTGCCTGGATGAGGGGGGCAGGTGGAAACACCATATATTTT	CAWMRGAGGNTIYF
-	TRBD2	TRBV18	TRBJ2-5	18	TGTGCCAGCTCACCACCGTCGTGGCTAGCGGGCTGGACTGAGACCCAGTACTTC	CASSPPSWLAGWTETQYF
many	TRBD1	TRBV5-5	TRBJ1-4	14	TGTGCCAGCAGCTCACAGGGGCGCTTCGAAAAACTGTTTTTT	CASSSQGRFEKLFF
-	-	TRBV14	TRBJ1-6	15	TGTGCCAGCAGCCACGTCGCAGGGTATAATTCACCCCTCCACTTT	CASSHVAGYNSPLHF
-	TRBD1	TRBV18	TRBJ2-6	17	TGTGCCAGCTCACCAGGGACAGGGGGCTCTGGGGCCAACGTCCTGACTTTC	CASSPGTGGSGANVLTF
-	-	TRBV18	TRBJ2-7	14	TGTGCCAGCTCACCTCCGGGACCCATATACGAGCAGTACTTC	CASSPPGPIYEQYF
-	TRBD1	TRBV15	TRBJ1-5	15	TGTGCCACCACCTTAGACAGGGGGCTCAATCAGCCCCAGCATTTT	CATTLDRGLNQPQHF
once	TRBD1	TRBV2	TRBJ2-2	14	TGTGCCAGCATCGGGACAGGGGCCTCCGGGGAGCTGTTTTTT	CASIGTGASGELFF
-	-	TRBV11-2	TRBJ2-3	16	TGTGCCAGCAGCCCCGGGTCCGGGTTTAGCACAGATACGCAGTATTTT	CASSPGSGFSTDTQYF
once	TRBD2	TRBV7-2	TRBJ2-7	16	TGTGCCAGCAGCCGAGGACTAGCGGGAGCCCTCTACGAGCAGTACTTC	CASSRGLAGALYEQYF
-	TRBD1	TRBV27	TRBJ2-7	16	TGTGCCAGCAGTTGGGCCTCCGGGACAGGGTCCTACGAGCAGTACTTC	CASSWASGTGSYEQYF
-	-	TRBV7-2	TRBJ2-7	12	TGTGCCAGCAGCCAGAGCCTCTCCGAGCAGTACTTC	CASSQSLSEQYF
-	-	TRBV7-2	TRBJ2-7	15	TGTGCCAGCAGCCCAGGGGCGGGGGTGGCCTACGAGCAGTACTTC	CASSPGAGVAYEQYF
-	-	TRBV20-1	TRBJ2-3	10	TGCAGTTGCAGCACAGATACGCAGTATTTT	CSCSTDTQYF
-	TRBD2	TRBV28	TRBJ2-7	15	TGTGCCAGCAGCTGGGGGAGGGTCGCGACCTACGAGCAGTACTTC	CASSWGRVATYEQYF
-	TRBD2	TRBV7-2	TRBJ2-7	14	TGTGCCAGCAGTTCCGGGGGGACCTCCTACGAGCAGTACTTC	CASSSGGTSYEQYF
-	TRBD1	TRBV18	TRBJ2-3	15	TGTGCCAGCTCACCCCAGGGGGCCGGAACAGATACGCAGTATTTT	CASSPQGAGTDTQYF
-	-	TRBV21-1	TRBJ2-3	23	TGTGCCAGCAGCAAAGGCCCGCAATTACTTCGACTAGCGGAATATGCTAGCACAGATACGCAGTATTTT	CASSKGPQLLRLAEYASTDTQYF
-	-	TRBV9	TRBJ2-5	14	TGTGCCAGCAGCGAAACTTTGCCTACTGGGACCCAGTACTTC	CASSETLPTGTQYF
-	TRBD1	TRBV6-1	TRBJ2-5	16	TGTGCCAGCAGTGAACGAGGGGGCCATTTACAAGAGACCCAGTACTTC	CASSERGGHLQETQYF
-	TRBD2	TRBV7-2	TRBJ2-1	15	TGTGCCAGCAGCCCGGGACTAGCGGAGGCTCTAAAGCAGTTCTTC	CASSPGLAEALKQFF
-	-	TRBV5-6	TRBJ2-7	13	TGTGCCAGCAGCTTATACCTACTGAGAGAGCAGTACTTC	CASSLYLLREQYF
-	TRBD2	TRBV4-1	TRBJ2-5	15	TGCGCCAGCAGCCAGGGACTAGCGGCCCAGGGGACCCAGTACTTC	CASSQGLAAQGTQYF
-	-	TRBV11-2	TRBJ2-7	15	TGTGCCAGCAGCGCCCTCGGGGTAGACTCCTACGAGCAGTACTTC	CASSALGVDSYEQYF
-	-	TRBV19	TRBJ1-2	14	TGTGCCAGTAGTATGAGGTCGGAGAGTTATGGCTACACCTTC	CASSMRSESYGYTF
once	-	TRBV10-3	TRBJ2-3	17	TGTGCCATCAGTGAGTCCGGGATTAGCGGAACTACAGATACGCAGTATTTT	CAISESGISGTTDTQYF
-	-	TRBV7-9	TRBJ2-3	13	TGTGCCAGCAGCTGGGTCATCACAGATACGCAGTATTTT	CASSWVITDTQYF
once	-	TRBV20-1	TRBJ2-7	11	TGCAGTGTATGGAGCTCCTACGAGCAGTACTTC	CSVWSSYEQYF
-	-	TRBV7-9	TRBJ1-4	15	TGTGCCAGCAGCTTACTCGTCGGGGAGGAGGAAAAACTGTTTTTT	CASSLLVGEEEKLFF
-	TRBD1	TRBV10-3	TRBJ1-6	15	TGTGCCATCACCCCGGGACAGGGCTATAATTCACCCCTCCACTTT	CAITPGQGYNSPLHF
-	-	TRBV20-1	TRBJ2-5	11	TGCAGTGCCACCCCATCGGAGACCCAGTACTTC	CSATPSETQYF
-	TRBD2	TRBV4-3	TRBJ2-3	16	TGCGCCAGCAGCTCTAGACTAGCGGGAGCCACAGATACGCAGTATTTT	CASSSRLAGATDTQYF
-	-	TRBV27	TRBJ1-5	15	TGTGCCAGCAGTTTTGTGGGACGGGCAAATCAGCCCCAGCATTTT	CASSFVGRANQPQHF
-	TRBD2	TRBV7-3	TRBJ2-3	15	TGTGCCAGCAGCCCTCTGGGCGGGAGCGCAGATACGCAGTATTTT	CASSPLGGSADTQYF